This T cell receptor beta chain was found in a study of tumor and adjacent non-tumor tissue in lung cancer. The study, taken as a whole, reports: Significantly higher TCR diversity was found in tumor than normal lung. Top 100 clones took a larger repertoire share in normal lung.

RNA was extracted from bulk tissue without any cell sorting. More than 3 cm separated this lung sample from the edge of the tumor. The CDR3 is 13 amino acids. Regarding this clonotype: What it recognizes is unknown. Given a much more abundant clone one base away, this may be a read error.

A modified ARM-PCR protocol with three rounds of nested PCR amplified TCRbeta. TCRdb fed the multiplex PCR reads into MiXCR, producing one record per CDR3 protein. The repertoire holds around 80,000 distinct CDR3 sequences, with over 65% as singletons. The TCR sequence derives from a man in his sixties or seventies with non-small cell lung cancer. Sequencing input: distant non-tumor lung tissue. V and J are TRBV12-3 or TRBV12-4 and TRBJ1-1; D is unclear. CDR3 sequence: CTSSEELYTEPFF. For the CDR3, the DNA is TGTACCAGCAGTGAGGAGCTCTACACTGAACCTTTCTTT.